This TCR beta chain was documented in a study of CD8+CD57+ T cells in acquired aplastic anemia. Study-level information: Each DNA sample taken from sorted CD4+ and CD8+ cells came to around 2.9 ug on average. Overall study results and limits: Significance was not reached for CD8+ Simpson's diversity between patients and controls.

Profiling of TCR beta VDJ combinations and CDR3 sequences used genomic DNA as template. MiXCR was run by TCRdb on the reads, yielding one entry per CDR3 protein. The table lists around 170,000 distinct CDR3 sequences, 48% of them singletons, with about 9.5% in the top ten. This clonotype has more than one count but fewer than ten. What it recognizes is unknown. Germline CDR1 SNHLY, CDR2 FYNNEI. The CDR3 is 14 amino acids. The germline V and J ends were trimmed by 5 bases and 1 base, with 11 bases remaining between them. Patients sequenced had flow cytometry evidence of CD8+CD57+ cell expansion. The patients, all of them, had severe acquired aplastic anemia.

This sequence originates from a human donor with aplastic anemia. Sequenced input: sorted CD4+, CD8+, or CD8+CD57+ T cells (not recorded which) from PBMCs. This chain joins TRBV2 and TRBJ1-1, with D unresolved. CDR3 sequence (DNA): TGTGCCAGCAGTTCCAGCTCGCGGAACACTGAAGCTTTCTTT. Amino acids: CASSSSSRNTEAFF.